This T cell receptor beta chain was retrieved from a study of T cells in Graves' hyperthyroidism and ophthalmopathy. Exclusion criteria comprised uncontrolled infection, other autoimmune disease, pregnancy or lactation. Template material for amplifying TCR beta CDR3 regions consisted of RNA transcripts. In the first-round RT-PCR of the TCR CDR3, the HTBI primer set was used. MiXCR, run by TCRdb on the multiplex PCR reads, gives a single entry per CDR3 protein. The sample has more than 550,000 distinct CDR3 sequences; 45% are singletons. V shed 4 bases and J shed 4 bases, with 20 bases lying between them. The CDR3 sequence is 17 residues long. Germline V gene sequence: CDR1 SGDLS, CDR2 YYNGEE.

This TCR was recovered from an adult man with Graves' disease, either hyperthyroidism or ophthalmopathy (not recorded which). Specimen: peripheral blood or thyroid tissue (not recorded which). The chain uses TRBV9 and TRBJ1-4, with D possibly TRBD1 on 5 matching bases. CDR3 residues: CASSSSQGGQVNEKLFF. The CDR3 DNA follows: TGTGCCAGCAGCTCCTCGCAGGGAGGGCAAGTTAATGAAAAACTGTTTTTT.